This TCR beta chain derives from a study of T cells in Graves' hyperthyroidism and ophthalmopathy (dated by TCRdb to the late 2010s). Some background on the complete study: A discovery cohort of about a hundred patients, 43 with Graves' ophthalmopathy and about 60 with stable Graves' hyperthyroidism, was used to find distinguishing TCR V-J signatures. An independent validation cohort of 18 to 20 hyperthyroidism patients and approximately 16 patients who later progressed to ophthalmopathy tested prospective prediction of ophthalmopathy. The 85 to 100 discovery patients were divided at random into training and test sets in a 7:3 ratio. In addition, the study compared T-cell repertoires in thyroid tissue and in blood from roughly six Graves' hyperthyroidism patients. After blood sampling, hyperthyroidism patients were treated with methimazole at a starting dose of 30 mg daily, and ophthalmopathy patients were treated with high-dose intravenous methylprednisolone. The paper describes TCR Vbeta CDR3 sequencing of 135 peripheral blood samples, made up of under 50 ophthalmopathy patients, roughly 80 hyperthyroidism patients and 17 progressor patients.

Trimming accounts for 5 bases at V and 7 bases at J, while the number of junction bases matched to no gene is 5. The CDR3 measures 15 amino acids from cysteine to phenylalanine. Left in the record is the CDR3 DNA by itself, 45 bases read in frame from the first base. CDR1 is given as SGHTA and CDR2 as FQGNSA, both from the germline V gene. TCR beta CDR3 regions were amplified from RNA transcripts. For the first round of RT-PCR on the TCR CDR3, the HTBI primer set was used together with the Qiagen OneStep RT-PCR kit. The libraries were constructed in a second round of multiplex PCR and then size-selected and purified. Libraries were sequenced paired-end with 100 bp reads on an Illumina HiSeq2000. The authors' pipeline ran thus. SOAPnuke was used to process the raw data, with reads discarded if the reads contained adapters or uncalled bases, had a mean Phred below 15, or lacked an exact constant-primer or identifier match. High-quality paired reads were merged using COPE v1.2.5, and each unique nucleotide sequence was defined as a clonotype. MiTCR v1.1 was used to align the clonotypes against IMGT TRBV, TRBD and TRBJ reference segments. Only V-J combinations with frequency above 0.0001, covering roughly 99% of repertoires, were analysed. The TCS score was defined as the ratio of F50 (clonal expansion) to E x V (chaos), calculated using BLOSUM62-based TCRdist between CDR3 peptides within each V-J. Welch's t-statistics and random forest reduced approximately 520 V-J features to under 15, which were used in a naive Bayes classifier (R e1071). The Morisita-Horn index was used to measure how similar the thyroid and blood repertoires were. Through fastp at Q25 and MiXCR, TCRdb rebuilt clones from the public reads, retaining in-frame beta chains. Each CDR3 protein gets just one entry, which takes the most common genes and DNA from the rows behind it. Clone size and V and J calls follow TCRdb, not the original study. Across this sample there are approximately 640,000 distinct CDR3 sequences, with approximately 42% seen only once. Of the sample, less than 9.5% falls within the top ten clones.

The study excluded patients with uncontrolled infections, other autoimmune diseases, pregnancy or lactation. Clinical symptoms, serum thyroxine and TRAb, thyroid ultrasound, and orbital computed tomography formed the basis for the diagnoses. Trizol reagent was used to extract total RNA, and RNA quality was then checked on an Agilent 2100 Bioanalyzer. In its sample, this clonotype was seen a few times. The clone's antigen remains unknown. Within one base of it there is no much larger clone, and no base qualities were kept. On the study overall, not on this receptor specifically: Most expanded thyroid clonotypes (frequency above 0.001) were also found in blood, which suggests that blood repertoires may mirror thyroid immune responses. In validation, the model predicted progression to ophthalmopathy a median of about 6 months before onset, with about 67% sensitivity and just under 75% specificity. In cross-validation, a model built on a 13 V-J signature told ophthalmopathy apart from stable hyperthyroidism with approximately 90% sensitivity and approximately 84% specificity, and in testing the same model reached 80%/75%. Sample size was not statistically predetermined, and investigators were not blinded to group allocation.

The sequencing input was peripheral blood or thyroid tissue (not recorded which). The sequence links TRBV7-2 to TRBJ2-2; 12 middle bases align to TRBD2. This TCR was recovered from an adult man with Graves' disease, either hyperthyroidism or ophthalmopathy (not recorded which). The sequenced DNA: TGTGCCAGCAGCCCGCTAGCGGGAGGGGGCGGGGAGCTGTTTTTT. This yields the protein CASSPLAGGGGELFF.